Described below is a single TCR beta chain sequence and its context. The antigen is not known. The CDR3 spans 15 residues. Trimming shortened V by 5 bases and J by 7 bases, and 21 bases separated the two germline ends. From germline, CDR1 is LNHDA and CDR2 SQIVND (reference sequence). The data are from a study of cytomegalovirus exposure and HLA in healthy donors. Findings and caveats of the study: In vitro confirmation showed three CMV-associated chains to be CMV antigen specific.

Sequenced by immunoSEQ multiplex PCR; TCRdb stores in-frame clones only, minus some. Among 120,000 or so clones listed, approximately 89% were seen once. The chain employs TRBV19 and TRBJ2-7, with D tentatively TRBD2 (6 bases). The clonotype comes from a woman aged 18-29 years in good health and CMV-seronegative. Sample: PBMCs. CDR3 DNA: TGTGCCAGTAGTTTGGCCGGGACCCGACTAGAAGAGCAGTACTTC. It codes for CASSLAGTRLEEQYF.